This T cell receptor beta chain was observed in a study of blood T cell repertoires in COVID-19. Looked up from germline, CDR1 is SGHVS and CDR2 is FNYEAQ. CDR3 length equals 13 residues. V shed 6 bases and J 2 bases; nucleotides not matched to a gene: 2. Clones were read by immunoSEQ multiplex PCR, and TCRdb kept only the in-frame ones, dropping some. Of about 150,000 clones listed, roughly four fifths are singletons. The specimen sequenced was peripheral blood. The sequence derives from an elderly woman with acute or convalescent COVID-19. The V and J genes are TRBV7-6 and TRBJ1-2; 8 bases are a match to TRBD1. The CDR3 DNA reads TGTGCCAGCAGTGGACAGGGAAACTATGGCTACACCTTC. It translates to CASSGQGNYGYTF.